These 19 T cell receptor beta chains were all obtained from the same sample, sequenced in a study of T cell responses to AZD1222 COVID-19 vaccine. Using immunoSEQ multiplex PCR, the repertoire was profiled, and TCRdb retains in-frame clones only, with some absent. The table lists 120,000 or so clones, approximately 85% of them singletons. The sample here was peripheral blood, taken on day 0 of AZD1222 vaccination. Every receptor here comes from an adult in good health.

The chain recombines TRBV11-3 with TRBJ2-1; 12 nucleotides line up with TRBD2. The J segment lost 5 bases and the V segment lost 1 base, leaving 0 bases of the junction unmatched. The CDR3 extends over 15 amino acids. The germline V gene has CDR1 SGHNT and CDR2 YENEEA. The CDR3 bases are TGTGCCAGCAGCTTAGGGACTAGCGGGAACAATGAGCAGTTCTTC. It codes for CASSLGTSGNNEQFF.

This clone showed up just a few times. The V gene is TRBV11-2, the J gene TRBJ2-3, with 7 positions matching TRBD1. V lost 5 bases, J lost 0 bases, and 8 bases stayed unmatched. From germline, CDR1 is SGHAT and CDR2 FQNNGV. The CDR3 sequence is 16 residues long. Here the CDR3 DNA reads TGTGCCAGCAGCCCGCGAGGGACAGTTAGCACAGATACGCAGTATTTT. It is translated as CASSPRGTVSTDTQYF.

This clone was observed once. This chain uses TRBV11-2 with TRBJ2-5, with D perhaps TRBD1 or TRBD2 (5 bases each). Trimming left V 3 bases short and J 5 bases short, with 7 bases between. The length of the CDR3 is 12 residues. Germline V gene data show CDR1 as SGHAT and CDR2 as FQNNGV. In DNA, the CDR3 is TGTGCCAGCAGCTTTTGGGGGGAGACCCAGTACTTC. It codes for CASSFWGETQYF. Full variable domain (missing parts from reference TRBV11-2 and TRBJ2-5): EAGVAQSPRYKIIEKRQSVAFWCNPISGHATLYWYQQILGQGPKLLIQFQNNGVVDDSQLPKDRFSAERLKGVDSTLKIQPAKLEDSAVYLCASSFWGETQYFGPGTRLLVL.

The chain combines TRBV5-4 with TRBJ2-7; 7 bases match TRBD1. Trimming at V came to 4 bases and at J to 2 bases, leaving 6 bases not matched to a gene. In germline, CDR1 is SGHNT, CDR2 YYREEE (reference sequence). This CDR3 region has 14 residues. The CDR3 spells CASSSPTGAYEQYF. CDR3 coding DNA: TGTGCCAGCAGCAGTCCTACAGGGGCCTACGAGCAGTACTTC. The complete variable domain, with remaining parts taken from reference TRBV5-4 and TRBJ2-7, reads ETGVTQSPTHLIKTRGQQVTLRCSSQSGHNTVSWYQQALGQGPQFIFQYYREEENGRGNFPPRFSGLQFPNYSSELNVNALELDDSALYLCASSSPTGAYEQYFGPGTRLTVT.

This rearrangement joins TRBV7-2 to TRBJ1-6; 7 nucleotides align to TRBD1. V lost 5 bases to trimming and J lost 10 bases; unmatched junction nucleotides: 17. Per germline, CDR1 SGHTA and CDR2 FQGNSA. The CDR3 is 17 residues long. This CDR3 reads CASSPQGGGRFLSPLHF. The CDR3, as DNA: TGTGCCAGCAGCCCCCAGGGGGGGGGCAGGTTTCTGTCACCCCTCCACTTT.

The chain employs TRBV5-4 and TRBJ1-3; D unresolved. Looked up from germline, CDR1 is SGHNT and CDR2 is YYREEE (reference sequence). Trimming removed 7 bases at V and 1 base at J, with 9 bases between. This CDR3 spans 13 amino acids. Here the CDR3 DNA reads TGTGCCAGCTGGGTGCAATCTGGAAACACCATATATTTT. Translating it yields CASWVQSGNTIYF. Full variable domain (outside the CDR3, taken from reference TRBV5-4 and TRBJ1-3): ETGVTQSPTHLIKTRGQQVTLRCSSQSGHNTVSWYQQALGQGPQFIFQYYREEENGRGNFPPRFSGLQFPNYSSELNVNALELDDSALYLCASWVQSGNTIYFGEGSWLTVV.

This clone was detected a few times. The chain couples TRBV7-2 to TRBJ2-5, with 13 positions matching TRBD2. J gave up 1 base and V 1 base, and 3 bases lay outside the gene matches. Germline CDR1 is SGHTA and CDR2 is FQGNSA. The CDR3 length is 17 residues. CDR3 sequence (DNA): TGTGCCAGCAGCTTAGGGACTAGCGGGGGACCCCAAGAGACCCAGTACTTC. This sequence encodes CASSLGTSGGPQETQYF.

The chain joins TRBV2 to TRBJ2-2; D tentatively reads TRBD1 or TRBD2 (6 bases each). V gave up 1 base and J gave up 6 bases, with 12 bases separating them. This CDR3 region has 15 residues. In germline, CDR1 is SNHLY, CDR2 FYNNEI. CDR3 bases: TGTGCCAGCAGTGAAGTGGGGGGCAGGGCCGGGGAGCTGTTTTTT. Residues: CASSEVGGRAGELFF.

This clone was seen only a few times. J is TRBJ1-1 and V is TRBV10-1, with no clear D. The length of the CDR3 is 13 residues. Germline V gives CDR1 WNHNN, CDR2 SYGVQD (reference sequence). V lost 1 base, J lost 1 base, and 4 bases lay in between. The CDR3, as DNA: TGCGCCAGCAGTGAGTTTCCGAACACTGAAGCTTTCTTT. It translates to CASSEFPNTEAFF.

The J gene is TRBJ1-1, the V gene TRBV18, with TRBD1 as a possible D gene (6 bases). This CDR3 comprises 16 residues. The V end was cut by 6 bases, the J end by 0 bases, with 17 bases between. CDR1 and CDR2 from the germline V gene are KGHSH and LQKENI. The CDR3 region is CASSSGPGTLNTEAFF. Here the CDR3 DNA reads TGTGCCAGCTCTTCCGGCCCCGGGACATTGAACACTGAAGCTTTCTTT.

The rearrangement joins TRBV6-4 to TRBJ2-3; no definite D call. Between the trimmed V and J ends, which lost 2 bases and 14 bases, there was a span of 11 bases. The CDR3 spans 11 residues. From germline, CDR1 is MRHNA and CDR2 SNTAGT. The CDR3 loop reads CASSDTRVSYF. CDR3 DNA: TGTGCCAGCAGTGACACCCGGGTTTCGTATTTT.

This chain's CDR3 is CATSRQATYEQYF. The CDR3 DNA reads as TGTGCCACCAGCAGGCAGGCGACCTACGAGCAGTACTTC. The rearrangement joins TRBV15 to TRBJ2-7, with D uncertain. The CDR3 sequence is 13 residues long. Trimming cost V 3 bases and J 2 bases, with 8 bases left between them. The germline gives CDR1 LNHNV, CDR2 YYDKDF (reference sequence).

The chain carries TRBV29-1 and TRBJ2-1, with 7 bases aligning to TRBD2. The V gene end was trimmed by 3 bases and the J gene end by 8 bases; junction bases not matched to a gene: 16. The germline V gene encodes CDR1 SQVTM and CDR2 ANQGSEA. The CDR3 spans 16 residues. The CDR3 DNA reads as TGCAGCGTTGATCTTGGGCGGGAGAGTCATATCGATGAGCAGTTCTTC. Its translation: CSVDLGRESHIDEQFF.

V and J are TRBV11-2 and TRBJ1-1, with a tentative D call TRBD1 (6 bases). Germline CDR1 reads SGHAT; CDR2 reads FQNNGV. The CDR3 consists of 15 residues. With 2 bases removed from V and 0 bases from J, the gap between germline ends came to 10 bases. The chain's CDR3 is CASSLRGVLNTEAFF. The DNA of the CDR3 is TGTGCCAGCAGCTTAAGGGGGGTCCTGAACACTGAAGCTTTCTTT.

The chain has TRBV9 and TRBJ2-3; possible D gene TRBD1, 5 bases. Germline CDR1 reads SGDLS; CDR2 reads YYNGEE. The CDR3 has 16 residues. V was pared by 0 bases and J by 1 base, with 12 bases between. In DNA, the CDR3 is TGTGCCAGCAGCGTAGGGCAGGGCTTAGGCACAGATACGCAGTATTTT. Its translation: CASSVGQGLGTDTQYF.

The chain has TRBV7-2 and TRBJ1-5, with D unclear. Germline CDR1 and CDR2: SGHTA and FQGNSA. Trimming shortened V by 5 bases and J by 4 bases, and 12 bases separated the two germline ends. The CDR3 runs to 14 residues. The CDR3 DNA sequence: TGTGCCAGCAGCATCACCTGGCAGAATCAGCCCCAGCATTTT. It translates to CASSITWQNQPQHF. The variable domain in full, with the rest retrieved from reference TRBV7-2 and TRBJ1-5, is GAGVSQSPSNKVTEKGKDVELRCDPISGHTALYWYRQSLGQGLEFLIYFQGNSAPDKSGLPSDRFSAERTGGSVSTLTIQRTQQEDSAVYLCASSITWQNQPQHFGDGTRLSIL.

The chain uses TRBV5-6 and TRBJ2-3; D remains unclear. Trimming removed 4 bases at V and 4 bases at J, with 4 bases between. The CDR3 contains 11 residues. The germline gives CDR1 SGHDT, CDR2 YYEEEE. CDR3 sequence (DNA): TGTGCCAGCAGCCGGGCAGATACGCAGTATTTT. Its protein is CASSRADTQYF.

This sequence joins TRBV5-5 and TRBJ2-3, with 8 nucleotides matching TRBD1. CDR3 size: 17 residues. V was clipped by 0 bases and J by 3 bases; unmatched bases: 9. Germline-derived CDR1 and CDR2 are SGHKS and YYEKEE (reference sequence). DNA for the CDR3: TGTGCCAGCAGCTTGGGCAGGGGGCAATTTTTTACAGATACGCAGTATTTT. It encodes CASSLGRGQFFTDTQYF.

The chain recombines TRBV7-8 with TRBJ2-1; 9 bases fit TRBD2. V lost 2 bases, J lost 6 bases, and 2 bases stayed unmatched. The CDR3 has 14 amino acids. Germline CDR1 and CDR2: SGHVS and FQNEAQ. The CDR3 region is CASSLRLAANEQFF. The CDR3 region has the DNA TGTGCCAGCAGCTTACGACTAGCGGCCAATGAGCAGTTCTTC.